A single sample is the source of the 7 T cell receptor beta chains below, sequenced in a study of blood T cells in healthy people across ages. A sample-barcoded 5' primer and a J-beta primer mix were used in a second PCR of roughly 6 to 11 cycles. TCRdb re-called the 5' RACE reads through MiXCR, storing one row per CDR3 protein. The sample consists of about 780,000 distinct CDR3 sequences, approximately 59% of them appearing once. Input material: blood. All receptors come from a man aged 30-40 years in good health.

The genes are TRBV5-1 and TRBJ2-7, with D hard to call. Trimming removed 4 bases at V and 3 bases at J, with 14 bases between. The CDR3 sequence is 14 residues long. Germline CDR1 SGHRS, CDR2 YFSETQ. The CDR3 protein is CASSTTDGFYEQYF. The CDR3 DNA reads TGCGCCAGCAGCACGACGGACGGCTTCTACGAGCAGTACTTC. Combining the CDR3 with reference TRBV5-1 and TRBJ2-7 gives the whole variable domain KAGVTQTPRYLIKTRGQQVTLSCSPISGHRSVSWYQQTPGQGLQFLFEYFSETQRNKGNFPGRFSGRQFSNSRSEMNVSTLELGDSALYLCASSTTDGFYEQYFGPGTRLTVT.

The CDR3 nucleotides read TGTGCCAGCAGTTACCGAGGCGGGAACTATGGCTACACCTTC. This translates into CASSYRGGNYGYTF. V usage is TRBV6-6 and J usage is TRBJ1-2, with D uncertain. The CDR3 length is 14 residues. Per germline, CDR1 MNHNY and CDR2 SVGAGI (reference sequence). The V end lost 2 bases, the J end lost 2 bases, and 9 bases lay between the germline ends.

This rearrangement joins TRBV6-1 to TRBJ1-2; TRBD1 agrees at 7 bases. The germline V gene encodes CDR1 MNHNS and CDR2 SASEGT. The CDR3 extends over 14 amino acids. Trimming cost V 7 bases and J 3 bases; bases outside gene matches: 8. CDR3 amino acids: CASIYNRGDYGYTF. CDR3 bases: TGTGCCAGCATCTATAACAGGGGAGACTATGGCTACACCTTC.

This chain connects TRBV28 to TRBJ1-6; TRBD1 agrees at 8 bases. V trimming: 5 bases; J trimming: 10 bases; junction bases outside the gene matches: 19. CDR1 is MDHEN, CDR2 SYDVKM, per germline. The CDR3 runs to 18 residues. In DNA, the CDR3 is TGTGCCAGCAGTCTCCATTCACCCAGGGGGCGCGTAAGCTCACCCCTCCACTTT. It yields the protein CASSLHSPRGRVSSPLHF.

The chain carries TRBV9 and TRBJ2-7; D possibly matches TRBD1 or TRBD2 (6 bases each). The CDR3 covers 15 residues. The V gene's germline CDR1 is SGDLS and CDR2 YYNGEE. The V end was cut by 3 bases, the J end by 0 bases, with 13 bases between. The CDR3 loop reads CASSGPGADSYEQYF. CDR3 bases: TGTGCCAGCAGCGGCCCGGGGGCAGACTCCTACGAGCAGTACTTC.

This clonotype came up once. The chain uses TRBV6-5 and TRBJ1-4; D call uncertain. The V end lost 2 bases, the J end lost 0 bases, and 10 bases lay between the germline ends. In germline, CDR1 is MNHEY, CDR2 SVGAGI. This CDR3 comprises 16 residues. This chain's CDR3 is CASSYEPSPTNEKLFF. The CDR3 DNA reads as TGTGCCAGCAGTTACGAGCCGTCCCCAACTAATGAAAAACTGTTTTTT.

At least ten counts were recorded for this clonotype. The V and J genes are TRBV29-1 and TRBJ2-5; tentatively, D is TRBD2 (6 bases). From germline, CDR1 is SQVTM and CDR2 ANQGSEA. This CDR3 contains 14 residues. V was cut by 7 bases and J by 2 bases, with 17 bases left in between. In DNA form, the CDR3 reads TGCAGCGGTGGGGGTTTGGGGGGACAAGAGACCCAGTACTTC. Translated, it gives CSGGGLGGQETQYF. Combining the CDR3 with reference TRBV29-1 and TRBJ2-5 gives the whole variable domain SAVISQKPSRDICQRGTSLTIQCQVDSQVTMMFWYRQQPGQSLTLIATANQGSEATYESGFVIDKFPISRPNLTFSTLTVSNMSPEDSSIYLCSGGGLGGQETQYFGPGTRLLVL.